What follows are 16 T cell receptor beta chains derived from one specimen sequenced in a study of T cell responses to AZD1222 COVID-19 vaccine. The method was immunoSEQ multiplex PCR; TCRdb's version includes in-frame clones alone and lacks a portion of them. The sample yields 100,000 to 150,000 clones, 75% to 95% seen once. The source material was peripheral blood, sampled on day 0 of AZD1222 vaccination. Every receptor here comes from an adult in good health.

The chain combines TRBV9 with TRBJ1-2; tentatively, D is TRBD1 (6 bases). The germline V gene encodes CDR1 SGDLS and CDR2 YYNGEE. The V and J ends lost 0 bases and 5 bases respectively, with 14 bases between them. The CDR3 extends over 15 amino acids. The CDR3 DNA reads TGTGCCAGCAGCGTAGTCCCGGGGGCAGAGTATGGCTACACCTTC. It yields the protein CASSVVPGAEYGYTF. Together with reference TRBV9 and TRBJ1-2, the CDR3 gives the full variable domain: DSGVTQTPKHLITATGQRVTLRCSPRSGDLSVYWYQQSLDQGLQFLIQYYNGEERAKGNILERFSAQQFPDLHSELNLSSLELGDSALYFCASSVVPGAEYGYTFGSGTRLTVV.

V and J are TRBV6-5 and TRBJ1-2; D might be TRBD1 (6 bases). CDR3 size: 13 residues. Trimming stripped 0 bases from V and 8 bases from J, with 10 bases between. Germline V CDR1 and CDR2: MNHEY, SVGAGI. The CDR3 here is CASSYSTGGGYTF. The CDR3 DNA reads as TGTGCCAGCAGTTACTCGACAGGCGGCGGCTACACCTTC.

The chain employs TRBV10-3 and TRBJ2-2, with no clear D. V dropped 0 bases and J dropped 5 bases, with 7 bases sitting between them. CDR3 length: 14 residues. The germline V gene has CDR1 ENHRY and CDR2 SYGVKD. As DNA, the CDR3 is TGTGCCATCAGTGAGTCCGGCAGGACCGGGGAGCTGTTTTTT. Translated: CAISESGRTGELFF.

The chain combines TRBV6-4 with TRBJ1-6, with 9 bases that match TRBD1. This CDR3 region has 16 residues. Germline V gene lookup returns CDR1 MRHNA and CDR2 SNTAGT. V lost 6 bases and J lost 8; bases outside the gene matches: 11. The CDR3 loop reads CASSGSQDRGDSPLHF. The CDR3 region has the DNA TGTGCCAGCAGCGGGAGCCAGGACAGGGGTGATTCACCCCTCCACTTT.

CDR3: CASSPSRAKNIQYF. The CDR3, as DNA: TGTGCCAGCAGTCCGTCCCGGGCCAAAAACATTCAGTACTTC. The chain links TRBV28 to TRBJ2-4; the D is unclear. This CDR3 is built from 14 residues. The germline V gene has CDR1 MDHEN and CDR2 SYDVKM. Between the trimmed V and J ends, which lost 5 bases and 1 base, there was a span of 9 bases.

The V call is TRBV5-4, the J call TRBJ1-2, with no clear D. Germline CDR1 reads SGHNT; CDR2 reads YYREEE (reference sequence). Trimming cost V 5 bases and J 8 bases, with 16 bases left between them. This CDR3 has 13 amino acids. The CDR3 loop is CASSPRGLRGYTF. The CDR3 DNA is TGTGCCAGCAGTCCACGGGGATTGAGGGGCTACACCTTC. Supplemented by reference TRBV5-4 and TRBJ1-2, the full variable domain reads ETGVTQSPTHLIKTRGQQVTLRCSSQSGHNTVSWYQQALGQGPQFIFQYYREEENGRGNFPPRFSGLQFPNYSSELNVNALELDDSALYLCASSPRGLRGYTFGSGTRLTVV.

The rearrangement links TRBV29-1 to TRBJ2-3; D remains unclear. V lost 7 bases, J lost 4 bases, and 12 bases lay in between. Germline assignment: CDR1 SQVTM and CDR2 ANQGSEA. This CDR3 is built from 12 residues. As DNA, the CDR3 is TGCAGCGCTACCCGAGGCCCAGATACGCAGTATTTT. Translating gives CSATRGPDTQYF.

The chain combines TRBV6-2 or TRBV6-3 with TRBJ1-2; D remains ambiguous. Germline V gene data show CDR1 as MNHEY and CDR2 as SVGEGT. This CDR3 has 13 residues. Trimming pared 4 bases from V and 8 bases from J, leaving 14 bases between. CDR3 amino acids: CASSSRLGEGYTF. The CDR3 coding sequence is TGTGCCAGCAGTTCCCGACTCGGCGAGGGCTACACCTTC.

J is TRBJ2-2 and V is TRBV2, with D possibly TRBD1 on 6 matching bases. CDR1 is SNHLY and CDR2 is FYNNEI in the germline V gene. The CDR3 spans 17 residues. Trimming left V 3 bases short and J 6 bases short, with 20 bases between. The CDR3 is CASSDYSWGQMAGELFF. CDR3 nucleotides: TGTGCCAGCAGTGATTATTCGTGGGGACAAATGGCCGGGGAGCTGTTTTTT. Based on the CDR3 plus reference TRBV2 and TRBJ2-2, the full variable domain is EPEVTQTPSHQVTQMGQEVILRCVPISNHLYFYWYRQILGQKVEFLVSFYNNEISEKSEIFDDQFSVERPDGSNFTLKIRSTKLEDSAMYFCASSDYSWGQMAGELFFGEGSRLTVL.

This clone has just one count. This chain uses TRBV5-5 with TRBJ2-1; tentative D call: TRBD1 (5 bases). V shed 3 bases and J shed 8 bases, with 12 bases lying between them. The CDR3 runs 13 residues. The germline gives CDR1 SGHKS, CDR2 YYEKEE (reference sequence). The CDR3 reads CASSYLGRDEQFF. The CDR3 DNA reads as TGTGCCAGCAGCTACCTGGGGCGCGATGAGCAGTTCTTC.

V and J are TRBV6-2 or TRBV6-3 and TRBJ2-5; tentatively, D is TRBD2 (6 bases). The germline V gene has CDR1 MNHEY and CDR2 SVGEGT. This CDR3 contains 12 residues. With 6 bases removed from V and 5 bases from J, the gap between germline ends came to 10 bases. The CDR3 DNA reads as TGTGCCAGCAGCGGAGGGTGGGAGACCCAGTACTTC. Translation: CASSGGWETQYF.

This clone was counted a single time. DNA of the CDR3: TGTGCCTGGAGTTTGGCTGAGGGGGGCTACGAGCAGTACTTC. Amino acids: CAWSLAEGGYEQYF. This chain connects TRBV30 to TRBJ2-7; D is tentatively TRBD1 or TRBD2 (6 bases each). Germline CDR1 is GTSNPN and CDR2 is SVGIG (reference sequence). Trimming cost V 2 bases and J 3 bases, with 14 bases left between them. CDR3 length equals 14 residues.

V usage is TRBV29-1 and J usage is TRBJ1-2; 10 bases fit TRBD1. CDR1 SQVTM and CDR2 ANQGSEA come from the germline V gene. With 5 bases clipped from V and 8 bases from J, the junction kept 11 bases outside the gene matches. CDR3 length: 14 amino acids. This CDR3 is CSVLSGQGLSGYTF. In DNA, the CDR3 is TGCAGCGTTCTTTCGGGACAGGGGTTAAGCGGCTACACCTTC.

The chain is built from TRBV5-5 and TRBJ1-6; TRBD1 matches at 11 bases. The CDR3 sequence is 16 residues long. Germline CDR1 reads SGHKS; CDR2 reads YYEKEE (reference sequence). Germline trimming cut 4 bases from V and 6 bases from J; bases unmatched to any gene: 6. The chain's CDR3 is CASSTDRGRVNSPLHF. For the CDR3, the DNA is TGTGCCAGCAGCACGGACAGGGGGCGAGTTAATTCACCCCTCCACTTT. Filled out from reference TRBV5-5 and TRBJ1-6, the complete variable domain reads DAGVTQSPTHLIKTRGQQVTLRCSPISGHKSVSWYQQVLGQGPQFIFQYYEKEERGRGNFPDRFSARQFPNYSSELNVNALLLGDSALYLCASSTDRGRVNSPLHFGNGTRLTVT.

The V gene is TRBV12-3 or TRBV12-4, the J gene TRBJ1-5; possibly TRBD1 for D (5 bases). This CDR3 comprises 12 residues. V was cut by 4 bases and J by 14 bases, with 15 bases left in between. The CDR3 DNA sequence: TGTGCCAGCAGTTCCGGGGCCCTGATCGAGCATTTT. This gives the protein CASSSGALIEHF.

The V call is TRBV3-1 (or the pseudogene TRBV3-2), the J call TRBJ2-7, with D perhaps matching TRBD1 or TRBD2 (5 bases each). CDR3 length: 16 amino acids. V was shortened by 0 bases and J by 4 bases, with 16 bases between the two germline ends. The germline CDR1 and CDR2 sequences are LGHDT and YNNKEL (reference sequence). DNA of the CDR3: TGTGCCAGCAGCCAAGATTTTCCGGGACCTCCGTACGAGCAGTACTTC. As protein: CASSQDFPGPPYEQYF.